Listed below are T cell receptor beta chains from one sample, sequenced in a study of blood T cells in healthy people across ages. TCRdb re-analysed the 5' RACE reads in MiXCR, keeping a single row per CDR3 protein. The repertoire includes 1 million to 1.2 million distinct CDR3 sequences, more than 30% of them detected once, and around 12% sits in the top ten. Sequencing used blood. These receptors all come from a man younger than 35 in good health. CDR3s include the opening cysteine and the closing phenylalanine or tryptophan. D genes are given only for firm matches. Clone size appears in some rows only: once, few, many, or a class for an expanded clone.

>-|13|-|TRBJ1-2|TRBV3-1
CASSPNPQGGYTF
TGTGCCAGCAGCCCCAATCCCCAGGGAGGCTACACCTTC
>many|14|-|TRBJ2-3|TRBV2
CASSGQGSTDTQYF
TGTGCCAGCAGCGGCCAGGGGAGCACAGATACGCAGTATTTT
>few|13|-|TRBJ2-3|TRBV2
CASSTARRDTQYF
TGTGCCAGCAGTACAGCGCGGAGGGATACGCAGTATTTT
>-|15|-|TRBJ1-1|TRBV7-9
CASSLVSGAGTEAFF
TGTGCCAGCAGCTTAGTATCGGGGGCTGGCACTGAAGCTTTCTTT
>-|15|-|TRBJ2-3|TRBV24-1
CATSDPTHKAHTQYF
TGTGCCACCAGTGACCCGACGCATAAAGCTCATACGCAGTATTTT
>-|18|TRBD2|TRBJ2-3|TRBV6-2/TRBV6-3
CASSYSTSGGWGTDTQYF
TGTGCCAGCAGTTACTCGACTAGCGGGGGGTGGGGCACAGATACGCAGTATTTT
>-|14|-|TRBJ1-2|TRBV20-1
CSARDRRGDYGYTF
TGCAGTGCTAGAGATCGGCGGGGGGACTATGGCTACACCTTC
>few|14|TRBD1|TRBJ2-1|TRBV7-2
CASTSRTGRNEQFF
TGTGCCAGCACCTCCAGGACAGGGCGAAATGAGCAGTTCTTC
>-|16|-|TRBJ1-1|TRBV12-3/TRBV12-4
CASSSQYRAGNTEAFF
TGTGCCAGCAGTTCCCAGTACAGGGCCGGGAACACTGAAGCTTTCTTT
>-|14|TRBD2|TRBJ2-1|TRBV5-1
CASTRGGAYNEQFF
TGCGCCAGCACGCGGGGGGGGGCTTACAATGAGCAGTTCTTC
>-|15|-|TRBJ1-1|TRBV6-1
CASIDPGQMNTEAFF
TGTGCCAGCATAGACCCGGGACAAATGAACACTGAAGCTTTCTTT
>-|14|-|TRBJ1-2|TRBV7-9
CASSFPSEVYGYTF
TGTGCCAGCAGCTTTCCCTCGGAGGTCTATGGCTACACCTTC
>-|17|TRBD1|TRBJ2-4|TRBV6-1
CATESGQGIVTKNIQYF
TGTGCCACCGAGTCGGGACAGGGGATTGTGACCAAAAACATTCAGTACTTC
>-|14|-|TRBJ2-2|TRBV7-2
CATLNGVNTGELFF
TGTGCCACCCTCAACGGGGTGAACACCGGGGAGCTGTTTTTT
>-|17|-|TRBJ2-3|TRBV7-9
CASSFLGAPKSTDTQYF
TGTGCCAGCAGCTTCCTCGGGGCCCCTAAGAGCACAGATACGCAGTATTTT
>-|15|-|TRBJ2-3|TRBV6-2/TRBV6-3
CASSPSGEGTDTQYF
TGTGCCAGCAGCCCGTCGGGCGAGGGCACAGATACGCAGTATTTT
>few|16|-|TRBJ2-3|TRBV4-1
CASSQGGLRNADTQYF
TGCGCCAGCAGCCAAGGCGGACTCCGGAACGCAGATACGCAGTATTTT
>-|13|-|TRBJ1-1|TRBV12-3/TRBV12-4
CASSFTGATEAFF
TGTGCCAGCAGTTTTACGGGGGCCACTGAAGCTTTCTTT
>few|16|-|TRBJ2-7|TRBV27
CASSPEGALDFYEQYF
TGTGCCAGCAGCCCAGAAGGGGCCCTAGACTTCTACGAGCAGTACTTC
>-|21|TRBD1|TRBJ2-2|TRBV6-5
CASSYYSPHSPGGPATGELFF
TGTGCCAGCAGTTACTACTCCCCTCACTCCCCAGGGGGTCCGGCCACCGGGGAGCTGTTTTTT
>-|14|TRBD2|TRBJ2-7|TRBV12-3/TRBV12-4
CASALAGGSYEQYF
TGTGCCAGCGCTCTAGCGGGGGGCTCCTACGAGCAGTACTTC
>-|15|-|TRBJ1-2|TRBV14
CASSRGTAGHYGYTF
TGTGCCAGCAGCCGAGGGACGGCGGGTCACTATGGCTACACCTTC
>-|17|TRBD1|TRBJ2-1|TRBV28
CASRHRAGTASYNEQFF
TGTGCCAGCAGGCATCGCGCCGGGACAGCCTCTTACAATGAGCAGTTCTTC
>-|13|-|TRBJ2-1|TRBV7-9
CASSRPGSNEQFF
TGTGCCAGCAGCCGTCCAGGGTCCAATGAGCAGTTCTTC
>few|15|-|TRBJ2-5|TRBV5-1
CASSLAGVVQETQYF
TGCGCCAGCAGCTTGGCAGGGGTAGTCCAAGAGACCCAGTACTTC
>few|17|TRBD2|TRBJ2-7|TRBV4-2
CASSQRYRGEVYNEQYF
TGTGCCAGCAGCCAACGATATCGGGGGGAGGTCTACAATGAGCAGTACTTC
>-|15|TRBD1|TRBJ2-5|TRBV5-1
CASSLVDRAVDEQYF
TGCGCCAGCAGCTTGGTAGACAGGGCGGTAGATGAGCAGTACTTC
>-|17|TRBD1|TRBJ2-1|TRBV5-1
CASSLRSGTGAYNEQFF
TGCGCCAGCAGCCTAAGAAGCGGGACAGGGGCTTACAATGAGCAGTTCTTC
>-|13|-|TRBJ2-5|TRBV12-3/TRBV12-4
CASSLFSEETQYF
TGTGCCAGCAGTTTATTCTCTGAAGAGACCCAGTACTTC